This T cell receptor beta chain was recorded in a study of spatial heterogeneity in lung cancer. Study-wide context: As counted in raw reads, each unique TCR and UMI combination appeared more than ten times on average.

The time point was: sample taken at primary tumor resection. The donor population consisted of some 72 patients with untreated, early-stage non-small cell lung cancer. This clonotype rates as medium-sized (0.01 to 0.1%). TCRdb re-called the 5' RACE reads through MiXCR, storing one row per CDR3 protein. The sample has about 2,900 distinct CDR3 sequences, roughly 15% seen once. Deletions cut 0 bases from V and 7 bases from J, with 20 bases between. The germline V gene has CDR1 SGHRS and CDR2 YFSETQ. The CDR3 has 16 residues. This receptor was taken from a female donor with early-stage non-small cell lung cancer. J is TRBJ2-7 and V is TRBV5-1, with D hard to call. The sequencing used normal lung tissue next to the tumor, collected at surgery. The CDR3: CASSLGGTNELGEQYF. DNA of the CDR3: TGCGCCAGCAGCTTGGGAGGAACGAACGAGCTCGGGGAGCAGTACTTC.